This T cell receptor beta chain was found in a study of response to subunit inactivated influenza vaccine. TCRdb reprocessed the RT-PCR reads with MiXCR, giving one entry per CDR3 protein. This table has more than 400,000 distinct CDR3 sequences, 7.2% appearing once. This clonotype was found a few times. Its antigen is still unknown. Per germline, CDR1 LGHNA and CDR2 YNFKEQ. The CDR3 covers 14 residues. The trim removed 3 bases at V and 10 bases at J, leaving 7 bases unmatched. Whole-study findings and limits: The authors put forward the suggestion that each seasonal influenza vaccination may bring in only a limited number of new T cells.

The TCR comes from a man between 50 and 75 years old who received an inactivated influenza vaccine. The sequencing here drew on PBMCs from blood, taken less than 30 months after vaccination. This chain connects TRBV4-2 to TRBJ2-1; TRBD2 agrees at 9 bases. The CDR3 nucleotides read TGTGCCAGCAGCCACCCAAGGCGGGAGGGCGAGCAGTTCTTC. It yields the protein CASSHPRREGEQFF.